This T cell receptor (beta chain) was obtained from a study of shared clonotypes between healthy human individuals. Method: immunoSEQ multiplex PCR; TCRdb's copy keeps in-frame clones and lacks some. The table lists over a million clones, roughly 95% of them singletons. The V and J ends lost 6 bases and 9 bases, in that order; junction bases with no gene match: 10. Germline V gene sequence: CDR1 MNHEY, CDR2 SMNVEV (reference sequence). This CDR3 has 13 amino acids. About this clone: Antigen specificity is unknown.

Regarding the study as a whole: Non-shared clonotypes showed lower generation probabilities than clonotypes common to all four donors. The low donor count limited represented genetic and exposure-history diversity. Clonotype sharing among donors was thought likely to change with sequencing depth.

The clonotype originates from a man aged 25 to 40 in good health. The chain combines TRBV27 with TRBJ1-2; TRBD1 matches 7 bases. Specimen: naive CD4+ T cells sorted from blood. Subset specified: CD45RA+ positively selected. DNA of the CDR3: TGTGCCAGCAGGGGGACAGCTCCGAGGCGCTACACCTTC. Protein: CASRGTAPRRYTF.